One sample yielded the 2 T cell receptor beta chains listed below, sequenced in a study of blood T cell repertoires in COVID-19. Profiled with immunoSEQ multiplex PCR; TCRdb holds only in-frame clones, not every one. Of 270,000 or so clones listed, roughly nine tenths are singletons. The specimen sequenced was peripheral blood. The receptors originated from a woman aged 25 to 39 with COVID-19, enrolled during active disease.

The genes are TRBV7-9 and TRBJ2-5, with a weak D call TRBD2 (6 bases). The germline V gene encodes CDR1 SEHNR and CDR2 FQNEAQ (reference sequence). The CDR3 extends over 15 amino acids. V was pared by 5 bases and J by 1 base, with 14 bases between. The CDR3 coding sequence is TGTGCCAGCAGCAAATACACTAGCAGCCAAGAGACCCAGTACTTC. It yields the protein CASSKYTSSQETQYF.

The V and J genes are TRBV2 and TRBJ1-1; D is unclear. The germline V gene has CDR1 SNHLY and CDR2 FYNNEI. Trimming pared 6 bases from V and 0 bases from J, leaving 8 bases between. The CDR3 extends over 13 amino acids. In DNA, the CDR3 is TGTGCCAGCAGGCAGAACATGAACACTGAAGCTTTCTTT. This sequence encodes CASRQNMNTEAFF. The full variable domain, in which reference TRBV2 and TRBJ1-1 provide the parts outside the CDR3, is EPEVTQTPSHQVTQMGQEVILRCVPISNHLYFYWYRQILGQKVEFLVSFYNNEISEKSEIFDDQFSVERPDGSNFTLKIRSTKLEDSAMYFCASRQNMNTEAFFGQGTRLTVV.